Below, 16 T cell receptor beta chains from the same sample are listed, as sequenced in a study of shared clonotypes between healthy human individuals. Using immunoSEQ multiplex PCR, the repertoire was profiled, and TCRdb retains in-frame clones only, with some absent. Among about 1.1 million clones listed, 75% to 85% were seen once. What was sequenced was memory CD4+ T cells from PBMCs. Subset specified: CD45RA-negative fraction. These receptors were collected from a man aged 18 to 29 in good health. Some clones in this sample may be carry-over from other donors' samples.

This clone has just a few counts. This sequence joins TRBV11-2 and TRBJ2-7, with D tentatively TRBD1 (6 bases). The CDR3 is 19 residues long. The germline V and J ends were trimmed by 4 bases and 5 bases, with 30 bases remaining between them. In germline, CDR1 is SGHAT, CDR2 FQNNGV. CDR3 in amino acids: CASSSRITTGQSTRNEQYF. The CDR3 DNA is TGTGCCAGCAGCTCCCGAATCACTACTGGACAGTCCACGCGGAACGAGCAGTACTTC.

Remarks on this clone: Other DNA sequences within the sample encode an identical CDR3. The V call is TRBV6-1, the J call TRBJ1-1; weak D call: TRBD1 (6 bases). With 4 bases removed from V and 0 bases from J, the gap between germline ends came to 9 bases. Germline values: CDR1 MNHNS, CDR2 SASEGT. The CDR3 consists of 14 residues. This CDR3 reads CASSVRGLNTEAFF. CDR3 nucleotide sequence: TGTGCCAGCAGTGTAAGGGGGTTGAACACTGAAGCTTTCTTT.

CDR3 nucleotides: TGTGCCAGCAGTCTTTTACCGGGCCTAAATTCTGGAAACACCATATATTTT. Protein sequence: CASSLLPGLNSGNTIYF. The chain recombines TRBV2 with TRBJ1-3; D ambiguous. Germline CDR1 reads SNHLY; CDR2 reads FYNNEI. Deletions cut 5 bases from V and 1 base from J, with 18 bases between. The CDR3 has 17 residues.

DNA of the CDR3: TGTGCCAGCAGCTTAGTGCGGGGCGGGGTCTTATATCAGCCCCAGCATTTT. It yields the protein CASSLVRGGVLYQPQHF. V gene TRBV7-7 combines with J gene TRBJ1-5, with TRBD1 as a possible D gene (5 bases). The CDR3 totals 17 residues. Deletions cut 1 base from V and 5 bases from J, with 18 bases between. Per germline, CDR1 SSHAT and CDR2 FNYEAQ (reference sequence).

Only a few counts were recorded for this clone. This sequence joins TRBV21-1 and TRBJ2-7; the table's TRBD1 call for D was not verified on the DNA. TRBV21-1 is a pseudogene segment. The CDR3 covers 15 residues. Here the CDR3 reads CASSKERGNTDEQYF. The CDR3 region has the DNA TGTGCCAGCAGCAAAGAAAGGGGCAACACGGACGAGCAGTACTTC.

In its sample, this clone was seen a few times. Different DNA sequences within this sample yield the same CDR3. The rearrangement uses TRBV5-1 and TRBJ1-2; D might be TRBD1 (6 bases). Germline V gives CDR1 SGHRS, CDR2 YFSETQ. The CDR3 length is 13 residues. V was shortened by 0 bases and J by 3 bases, with 6 bases between the two germline ends. The CDR3 reads CASSLEGDYGYTF. CDR3 nucleotides: TGCGCCAGCAGCTTGGAGGGGGACTATGGCTACACCTTC.

The table lists this clone with a count of one. CDR3 bases: TGTGCCTGGAGTGTAATAGGGCCTGCCGGCTACACCTTC. Translating gives CAWSVIGPAGYTF. The chain uses TRBV30 and TRBJ1-2, with unresolved D. This CDR3 has 13 residues. In germline, CDR1 is GTSNPN, CDR2 SVGIG (reference sequence). With 0 bases removed from V and 8 bases from J, the gap between germline ends came to 13 bases.

The chain joins TRBV2 to TRBJ2-3; TRBD1 agrees at 10 bases. There are 14 residues in the CDR3. V shed 6 bases and J 7 bases; nucleotides not matched to a gene: 7. The germline CDR1 and CDR2 sequences are SNHLY and FYNNEI. DNA for the CDR3: TGTGCCAGCAGAGGGGACAGGGGTATAAATACGCAGTATTTT. It is translated as CASRGDRGINTQYF.

To note about this clone: A much more abundant neighbour one base away suggests this may be a read error. J is TRBJ1-5 and V is TRBV15; D remains unclear. Trimming cost V 5 bases and J 4 bases, with 6 bases left between them. Germline V gives CDR1 LNHNV, CDR2 YYDKDF (reference sequence). CDR3 size: 12 residues. Written as DNA, the CDR3 is TGTGCCACCAGCGGATCTAATCAGCCCCAGCATTTT. As protein: CATSGSNQPQHF.

To note about this clone: It may be a read error: a sequence one base away is much more abundant. The same CDR3 can be traced to other DNA sequences in this sample. The rearrangement links TRBV11-1 to TRBJ2-5; no firm D call. CDR1 SGHAT and CDR2 FQDESV come from the germline V gene (reference sequence). V was trimmed by 3 bases and J by 3 bases, leaving 2 bases between them. There are 11 residues in the CDR3. The CDR3 DNA reads TGTGCCAGCAGCTTGGAAGAGACCCAGTACTTC. The encoded protein is CASSLEETQYF.

This chain links TRBV5-4 with TRBJ2-7; no definite D call. Trimming took 1 base from V and 0 from J, leaving 14 bases between them. CDR1 is SGHNT, CDR2 YYREEE, per germline (reference sequence). The CDR3 extends over 16 amino acids. The CDR3 is CASSLSGPRASYEQYF. In DNA form, the CDR3 reads TGTGCCAGCAGCTTGAGTGGCCCGAGAGCCTCCTACGAGCAGTACTTC.

The chain is built from TRBV19 and TRBJ1-5, with 7 nucleotides matching TRBD1. With V trimmed by 1 base and J by 4 bases, 22 bases remained unmatched. The CDR3 consists of 21 residues. The germline V gene has CDR1 LNHDA and CDR2 SQIVND (reference sequence). CDR3 DNA: TGTGCCAGTAGTATAGCGATCAGCGGCAGGGGGGCGATAGCCGTAAATCAGCCCCAGCATTTT. Amino acid sequence: CASSIAISGRGAIAVNQPQHF. Based on the CDR3 plus reference TRBV19 and TRBJ1-5, the full variable domain is DGGITQSPKYLFRKEGQNVTLSCEQNLNHDAMYWYRQDPGQGLRLIYYSQIVNDFQKGDIAEGYSVSREKKESFPLTVTSAQKNPTAFYLCASSIAISGRGAIAVNQPQHFGDGTRLSIL.

The V call is TRBV29-1, the J call TRBJ1-5; the D is unclear. Germline V gene sequence: CDR1 SQVTM, CDR2 ANQGSEA. Trimming took 0 bases from V and 9 from J, leaving 21 bases between them. The CDR3 loop spans 16 amino acids. The CDR3 nucleotides are TGCAGCGTTGAAGATCTAAAGGAGGGAGGAAATGGGCCCCAGCATTTT. It specifies CSVEDLKEGGNGPQHF.

The chain links TRBV11-2 to TRBJ1-1; TRBD1 matches at 9 bases. The V and J ends lost 1 base and 4 bases, in that order; junction bases with no gene match: 4. CDR1 is SGHAT, CDR2 FQNNGV, per germline. This CDR3 is built from 15 residues. CDR3 amino acids: CASSLVGQGGTEAFF. The DNA for the CDR3 is TGTGCCAGCAGCTTAGTGGGACAGGGAGGCACTGAAGCTTTCTTT.

The chain combines TRBV6-4 with TRBJ2-7; D not resolved. Germline CDR1 reads MRHNA; CDR2 reads SNTAGT. The length of the CDR3 is 15 residues. V was pared by 6 bases and J by 2 bases, with 17 bases between. CDR3 sequence: CASRLKVRSPYEQYF. CDR3 DNA: TGTGCCAGCAGGTTGAAGGTGAGAAGCCCCTACGAGCAGTACTTC.

The chain has TRBV4-2 and TRBJ1-2; no clear D gene. Trimming pared 0 bases from V and 8 bases from J, leaving 13 bases between. CDR3 length: 14 residues. The germline CDR1 and CDR2 sequences are LGHNA and YNFKEQ. CDR3 DNA sequence: TGTGCCAGCAGCCAAGAGAGGGCGGTGGGAGGCTACACCTTC. Its protein is CASSQERAVGGYTF.